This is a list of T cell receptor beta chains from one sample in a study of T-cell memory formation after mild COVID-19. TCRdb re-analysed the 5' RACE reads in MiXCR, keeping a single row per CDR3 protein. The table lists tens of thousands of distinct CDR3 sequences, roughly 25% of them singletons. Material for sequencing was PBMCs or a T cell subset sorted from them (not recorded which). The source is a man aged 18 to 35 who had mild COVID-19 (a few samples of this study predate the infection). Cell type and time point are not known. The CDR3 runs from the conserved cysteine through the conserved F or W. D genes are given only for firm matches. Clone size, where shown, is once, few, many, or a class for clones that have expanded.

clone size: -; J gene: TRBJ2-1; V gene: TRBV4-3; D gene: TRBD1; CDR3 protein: CASSPHQGDEQFF; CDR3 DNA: TGCGCCAGCAGCCCCCACCAGGGGGATGAGCAGTTCTTC
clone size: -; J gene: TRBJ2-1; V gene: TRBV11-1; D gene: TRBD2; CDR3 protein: CASRSGGGYNEQFF; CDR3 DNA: TGTGCCAGCAGATCCGGCGGGGGCTACAATGAGCAGTTCTTC
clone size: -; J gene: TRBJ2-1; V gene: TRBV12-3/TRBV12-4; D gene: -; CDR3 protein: CASSFLGNQNEQFF; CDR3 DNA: TGTGCCAGCAGTTTCTTGGGGAACCAGAATGAGCAGTTCTTC
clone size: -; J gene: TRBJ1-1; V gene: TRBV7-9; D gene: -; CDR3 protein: CASSLAREVTEAFF; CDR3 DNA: TGTGCCAGCAGCTTAGCGCGGGAGGTCACTGAAGCTTTCTTT
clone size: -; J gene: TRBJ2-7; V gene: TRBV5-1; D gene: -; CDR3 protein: CASSPDWSSYEQYF; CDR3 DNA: TGCGCCAGCAGCCCGGACTGGAGCTCCTACGAGCAGTACTTC
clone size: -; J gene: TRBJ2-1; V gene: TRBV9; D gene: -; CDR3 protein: CASSARDAPYNEQFF; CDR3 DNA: TGTGCCAGCAGCGCGCGGGACGCCCCCTACAATGAGCAGTTCTTC
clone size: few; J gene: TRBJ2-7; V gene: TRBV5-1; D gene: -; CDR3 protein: CASSVRDHALEQYF; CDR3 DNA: TGCGCCAGCAGCGTCCGGGACCATGCCTTGGAGCAGTACTTC
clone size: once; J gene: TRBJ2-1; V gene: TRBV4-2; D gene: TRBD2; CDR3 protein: CASSRRLAGGVEQFF; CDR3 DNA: TGTGCCAGCAGCCGGCGACTAGCGGGGGGTGTTGAGCAGTTCTTC
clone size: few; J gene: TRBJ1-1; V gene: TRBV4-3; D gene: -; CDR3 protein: CASSQVVGQVTEAFF; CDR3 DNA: TGCGCCAGCAGCCAAGTCGTGGGCCAGGTCACTGAAGCTTTCTTT
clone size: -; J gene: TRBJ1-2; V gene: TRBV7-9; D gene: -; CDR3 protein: CASSWPETGRGNYTF; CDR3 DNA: TGTGCCAGCAGCTGGCCCGAGACAGGCCGTGGAAACTACACCTTC
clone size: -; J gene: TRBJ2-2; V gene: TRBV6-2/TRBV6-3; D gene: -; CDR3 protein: CASSSGGGTGELFF; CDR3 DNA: TGTGCCAGCAGTTCGGGGGGCGGGACCGGGGAGCTGTTTTTT
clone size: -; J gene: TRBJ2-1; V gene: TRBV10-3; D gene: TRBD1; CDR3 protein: CAISESLGQWDNEQFF; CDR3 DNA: TGTGCCATCAGTGAGTCTCTGGGACAGTGGGACAATGAGCAGTTCTTC
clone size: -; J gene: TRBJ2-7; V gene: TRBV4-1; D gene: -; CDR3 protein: CASSQEGGRGEQYF; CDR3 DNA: TGCGCCAGCAGCCAAGAGGGCGGAAGAGGCGAGCAGTACTTC
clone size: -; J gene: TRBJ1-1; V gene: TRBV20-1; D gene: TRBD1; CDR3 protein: CSAQSLGQSEAFF; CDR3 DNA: TGCAGTGCTCAGAGCCTGGGACAGAGTGAAGCTTTCTTT
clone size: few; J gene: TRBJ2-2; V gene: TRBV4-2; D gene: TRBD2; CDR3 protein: CASSQSGSGELPF; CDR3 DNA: TGTGCCAGCAGCCAGAGTGGCAGCGGGGAGCTGCCTTTT
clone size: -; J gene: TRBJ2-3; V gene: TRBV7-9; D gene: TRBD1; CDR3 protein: CASSARQGATDTQYF; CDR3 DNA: TGTGCCAGCAGCGCGAGACAGGGGGCCACAGATACGCAGTATTTT
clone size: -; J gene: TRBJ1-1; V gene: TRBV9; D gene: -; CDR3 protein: CASSDDRNTEAFF; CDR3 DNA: TGTGCCAGCAGCGACGACAGGAACACTGAAGCTTTCTTT
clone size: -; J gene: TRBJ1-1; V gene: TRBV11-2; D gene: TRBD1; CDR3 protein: CASSSWTGSDTEAFF; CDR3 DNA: TGTGCCAGCAGCTCTTGGACAGGGTCAGACACTGAAGCTTTCTTT
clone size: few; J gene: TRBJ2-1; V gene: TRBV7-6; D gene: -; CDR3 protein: CASSLLGLGRNEQFF; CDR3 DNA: TGTGCCAGCAGCCTATTAGGGCTCGGCAGGAATGAGCAGTTCTTC
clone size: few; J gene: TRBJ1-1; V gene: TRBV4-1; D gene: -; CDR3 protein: CASSQDTANTEAFF; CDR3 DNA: TGCGCCAGCAGCCAAGACACAGCGAACACTGAAGCTTTCTTT
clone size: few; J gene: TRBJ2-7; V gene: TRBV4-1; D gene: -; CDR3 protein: CASSQLPGKQYF; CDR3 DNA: TGCGCCAGCAGCCAACTGCCAGGCAAGCAGTACTTC
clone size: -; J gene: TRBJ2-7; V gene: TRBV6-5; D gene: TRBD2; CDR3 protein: CASSYWEGSSYEQYF; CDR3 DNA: TGTGCCAGCAGTTACTGGGAGGGGAGTTCCTACGAGCAGTACTTC
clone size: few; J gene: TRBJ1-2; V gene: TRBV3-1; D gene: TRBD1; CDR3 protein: CASRGETDRGKTYGYTF; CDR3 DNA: TGTGCCAGCAGAGGAGAGACGGACAGGGGCAAAACTTATGGCTACACCTTC